The 23 T cell receptor beta chains below were found in one sample sequenced in a study of blood T cell repertoires in COVID-19. Profiling relied on immunoSEQ multiplex PCR, and the TCRdb table lists in-frame clones only, not all of them. Here the sample spans around 300,000 clones, roughly 86% being singletons. Sequencing input: PBMCs or T cells enriched from blood (not recorded which). The receptors come from a woman under 30 who had recovered from COVID-19.

With respect to this clone: Within the sample, other DNA sequences also encode this same CDR3. This chain connects TRBV18 to TRBJ1-6; 8 bases are a match to TRBD1. The germline V gene encodes CDR1 KGHSH and CDR2 LQKENI. The CDR3 length is 14 residues. The V and J ends lost 3 bases and 7 bases, in that order; junction bases with no gene match: 2. The CDR3 reads CASSPGQGNSPLHF. The CDR3 nucleotides read TGTGCCAGCTCACCTGGACAGGGAAATTCACCCCTCCACTTT.

V usage is TRBV25-1 and J usage is TRBJ2-5; possible D gene TRBD1, 6 bases. CDR1 is MGHDK and CDR2 is SYGVNS in the germline V gene. The germline V and J ends were trimmed by 7 bases and 4 bases, with 19 bases remaining between them. This CDR3 is 15 amino acids long. The CDR3 nucleotides read TGTGCCAGCAACCCCTGGGGGCAGGGGACAGAGACCCAGTACTTC. It yields the protein CASNPWGQGTETQYF.

The chain joins TRBV5-1 to TRBJ1-4; D remains ambiguous. Germline-derived CDR1 and CDR2 are SGHRS and YFSETQ. This CDR3 contains 14 residues. The V end was cut by 5 bases, the J end by 3 bases, with 11 bases between. DNA of the CDR3: TGCGCCAGCAGTAAGTACGGAGCTAATGAAAAACTGTTTTTT. It translates to CASSKYGANEKLFF.

The rearrangement joins TRBV30 to TRBJ2-2, with 9 positions matching TRBD2. V lost 4 bases and J lost 2; bases outside the gene matches: 5. The CDR3 has 15 residues. Germline V gene lookup returns CDR1 GTSNPN and CDR2 SVGIG (reference sequence). Here the CDR3 DNA reads TGTGCCTGGAAACGGACTAGCGTTAACACCGGGGAGCTGTTTTTT. It yields the protein CAWKRTSVNTGELFF.

This clone was picked up one time. V is TRBV6-6 and J is TRBJ1-6; D not resolved. The CDR3 sequence is 13 residues long. V dropped 4 bases and J dropped 5 bases, with 6 bases sitting between them. The germline V gene has CDR1 MNHNY and CDR2 SVGAGI (reference sequence). In nucleotides, the CDR3 is TGTGCCAGCAGTTTTTATGATAATTCACCCCTCCACTTT. Translating gives CASSFYDNSPLHF.

CDR3 bases: TGTGCCACCAGTACTACAGGGGGCGGCTATGGCTACACCTTC. This translates into CATSTTGGGYGYTF. V and J are TRBV24-1 and TRBJ1-2; TRBD1 matches at 9 bases. The CDR3 extends over 14 amino acids. V shed 6 bases, J shed 4 bases, and the junction held 5 bases outside the gene matches. Per germline, CDR1 KGHDR and CDR2 SFDVKD.

The V call is TRBV5-4, the J call TRBJ1-4; the match to TRBD1 covers 7 bases. CDR1 and CDR2 (germline): SGHNT, YYREEE (reference sequence). This CDR3 has 15 residues. The V gene end was trimmed by 2 bases and the J gene end by 4 bases; junction bases not matched to a gene: 5. The CDR3 reads CASSFSDRSNEKLFF. The CDR3 DNA sequence: TGTGCCAGCAGCTTTTCGGACAGGAGTAATGAAAAACTGTTTTTT.

This sequence joins TRBV28 and TRBJ2-7, with 10 bases matching TRBD2. Germline CDR1 is MDHEN and CDR2 is SYDVKM. The junction had 4 bases not matched to a gene; V was cut back by 5 bases and J by 3 bases. The CDR3 runs to 14 residues. Here the CDR3 DNA reads TGTGCCAGCAGTACTAGCGGGGTGAACTACGAGCAGTACTTC. This translates into CASSTSGVNYEQYF.

This clone has more than one count but fewer than ten. This chain joins TRBV28 and TRBJ1-2; D is uncertain. The germline gives CDR1 MDHEN, CDR2 SYDVKM. Trimming took 2 bases from V and 6 from J, leaving 10 bases between them. The CDR3 length is 13 residues. This CDR3 is CASSLPGIHGYTF. In DNA, the CDR3 is TGTGCCAGCAGTTTACCGGGGATCCATGGCTACACCTTC.

V gene TRBV27 combines with J gene TRBJ2-7; TRBD1 aligns across 8 bases. V dropped 6 bases and J dropped 4; count of bases not matched to a gene: 5. The V gene's germline CDR1 is MNHEY and CDR2 SMNVEV (reference sequence). The CDR3 covers 13 residues. CDR3 sequence (DNA): TGTGCCAGCAGGAGGACAGGGTGGTACGAGCAGTACTTC. Its translation: CASRRTGWYEQYF.

The V call is TRBV7-9, the J call TRBJ2-3, with D possibly matching TRBD1 (6 bases). Trimming cost V 1 base and J 1 base, with 15 bases left between them. CDR1 is SEHNR and CDR2 is FQNEAQ in the germline V gene (reference sequence). The length of the CDR3 is 17 residues. The CDR3 sequence is CASSLGGTPSRTDTQYF. CDR3 DNA: TGTGCCAGCAGCTTAGGGGGGACACCTTCTCGCACAGATACGCAGTATTTT.

In this sample, this clone turned up a few times. The chain couples TRBV2 to TRBJ1-5; weak D call: TRBD1 (6 bases). V was pared by 6 bases and J by 4 bases, with 10 bases between. The V gene's germline CDR1 is SNHLY and CDR2 FYNNEI. The CDR3 runs 13 residues. The CDR3 coding sequence is TGTGCCAGCAGGGAGGACAGTAATCAGCCCCAGCATTTT. Amino acids: CASREDSNQPQHF.

This clone was detected only a few times. J is TRBJ2-3 and V is TRBV18, with 12 nucleotides matching TRBD2. This CDR3 comprises 17 residues. Germline lookup yields CDR1 KGHSH and CDR2 LQKENI. V gave up 1 base and J gave up 2 bases; unmatched junction bases: 4. In DNA form, the CDR3 reads TGTGCCAGCTCACCACGGCCTAGCGGGGGGGCCACAGATACGCAGTATTTT. It is translated as CASSPRPSGGATDTQYF.

The chain links TRBV7-6 to TRBJ2-3; no firm D call. CDR3 size: 16 residues. Per the germline V gene, CDR1 is SGHVS and CDR2 is FNYEAQ. V dropped 1 base and J dropped 0 bases, with 11 bases sitting between them. CDR3 in amino acids: CASSLVGRSSTDTQYF. CDR3 sequence (DNA): TGTGCCAGCAGCTTAGTGGGCAGGTCGAGCACAGATACGCAGTATTTT.

This chain links TRBV28 with TRBJ2-3, with D tentatively TRBD2 (6 bases). Between the trimmed V and J ends, which lost 7 bases and 2 bases, there was a span of 16 bases. Germline assignment: CDR1 MDHEN and CDR2 SYDVKM. The CDR3 extends over 15 amino acids. CDR3 nucleotide sequence: TGTGCCAGCATGGGGGGAGGAGGGATCACAGATACGCAGTATTTT. Its protein is CASMGGGGITDTQYF.

In its sample, this clone was seen once. This chain connects TRBV21-1 to TRBJ2-5; TRBD2, the table's D call, was not compared with the DNA. TRBV21-1 is given as a pseudogene. The CDR3 has 17 amino acids. The DNA for the CDR3 is TGTGCCAGCAGCAAAGAAAAAGTGGGGGGGGCCCAAGAGACCCAGTACTTC. Protein product: CASSKEKVGGAQETQYF.

CDR3 residues: CASSSGAAILSGYTF. In DNA, the CDR3 is TGTGCCAGCAGCTCCGGAGCCGCAATCCTTTCTGGCTACACCTTC. This rearrangement joins TRBV5-4 to TRBJ1-2; D is undetermined. V lost 3 bases and J lost 7, with 19 bases in between. The CDR3 runs 15 residues. Per the germline V gene, CDR1 is SGHNT and CDR2 is YYREEE (reference sequence).

The chain couples TRBV27 to TRBJ1-1, with unresolved D. The V gene lost 3 bases and the J gene lost 5 bases, with 16 bases spanning the gap. The CDR3 contains 15 residues. Germline V gene lookup returns CDR1 MNHEY and CDR2 SMNVEV (reference sequence). The CDR3 DNA is TGTGCCAGCAGTTTCGGTTGGGCCAGATCGACTGAAGCTTTCTTT. This sequence encodes CASSFGWARSTEAFF.

The V and J genes are TRBV4-3 and TRBJ1-3; D is ambiguous. This CDR3 comprises 16 residues. Trimming left V 1 base short and J 4 bases short, with 14 bases between. Germline CDR1 LGHNA, CDR2 YSLEER. CDR3 DNA: TGCGCCAGCAGCCAAGTAGGCGGGTTTGGAGGAAACACCATATATTTT. This translates into CASSQVGGFGGNTIYF.

J is TRBJ1-5 and V is TRBV4-1; D is uncertain. V lost 0 bases, J lost 5 bases, and 14 bases lay in between. The CDR3 runs to 16 residues. CDR1 is MGHRA and CDR2 is YSYEKL in the germline V gene. The CDR3 DNA follows: TGCGCCAGCAGCCAAGACCCTCCAGGAGGGTATCAGCCCCAGCATTTT. Translation gives CASSQDPPGGYQPQHF.

The V and J genes are TRBV21-1 and TRBJ1-5; the table gives TRBD1 as D, unverified against the DNA. TRBV21-1 corresponds to a pseudogene. CDR3 length: 19 amino acids. This chain's CDR3 is CASSRGTDRDTGGHQPQHF. The DNA for the CDR3 is TGTGCCAGCAGCAGAGGGACCGACCGGGACACCGGAGGCCATCAGCCCCAGCATTTT.

V is TRBV9 and J is TRBJ2-2, with 11 bases that match TRBD2. Germline V gene sequence: CDR1 SGDLS, CDR2 YYNGEE. The V and J ends lost 4 bases and 2 bases, in that order; junction bases with no gene match: 7. The CDR3 is 17 amino acids. CDR3: CASSWPSGGPNTGELFF. CDR3 bases: TGTGCCAGCAGCTGGCCTAGCGGGGGGCCAAACACCGGGGAGCTGTTTTTT.

The rearrangement uses TRBV7-2 and TRBJ2-7, with 10 bases matching TRBD2. V lost 1 base to trimming and J lost 0 bases; unmatched junction nucleotides: 9. The germline V gene encodes CDR1 SGHTA and CDR2 FQGNSA. This CDR3 contains 18 residues. The CDR3 sequence: CASSLVGLAGDSSYEQYF. CDR3 bases: TGTGCCAGCAGCTTAGTAGGCCTAGCGGGAGACTCCTCCTACGAGCAGTACTTC.